This passage covers 6 T cell receptor beta chains from one sample sequenced in a study of blood T cell repertoires in COVID-19. Data came from immunoSEQ multiplex PCR; TCRdb stores just in-frame clones and leaves some out. The sample includes 250,000 or so clones, about 90% of them seen just once. Sequencing was performed on peripheral blood. The receptors were sampled from a man aged 18 to 35 with active or convalescent COVID-19.

As for this clone: At one of its ends the junction is not consistent with the germline gene, which may arise from a read error. V gene TRBV6-6 combines with J gene TRBJ2-7; TRBD1 is a possible D gene (6 bases). Germline V gene lookup returns CDR1 MNHNY and CDR2 SVGAGI (reference sequence). This CDR3 has 11 amino acids. The CDR3 region has the DNA TGTGCCAGCAGACTCGACAGGCCCCTACACTTC. As protein: CASRLDRPLHF.

V usage is TRBV6-2 or TRBV6-3 and J usage is TRBJ1-5, with 12 nucleotides matching TRBD1. V lost 3 bases and J lost 6; bases outside the gene matches: 6. The CDR3 has 16 residues. The germline gives CDR1 MNHEY, CDR2 SVGEGT. The CDR3 DNA follows: TGTGCCAGCAGTTATCGGGGACAGGGGGCTAGTCAGCCCCAGCATTTT. Protein sequence: CASSYRGQGASQPQHF.

The table lists this clone with a count of one. J is TRBJ2-5 and V is TRBV6-5; a possible D gene is TRBD1 (5 bases). Trimming removed 2 bases from V and 5 bases from J, with 9 bases in between. This CDR3 has 13 residues. Germline loops: CDR1 MNHEY, CDR2 SVGAGI. In nucleotides, the CDR3 is TGTGCCAGCAGTTACATTCAGGGTGAGACCCAGTACTTC. Translated: CASSYIQGETQYF.

The chain joins TRBV19 to TRBJ2-7; D is possibly TRBD1 (6 bases). V was cut by 3 bases and J by 0 bases, with 12 bases left in between. CDR1 LNHDA and CDR2 SQIVND come from the germline V gene (reference sequence). The CDR3 length is 15 residues. CDR3 protein: CASSMEAGASYEQYF. The CDR3 DNA is TGTGCCAGTAGTATGGAGGCAGGGGCCTCCTACGAGCAGTACTTC.

A single count supports this clone. The rearrangement uses TRBV7-8 and TRBJ1-4; D is possibly TRBD1 (5 bases). V lost 4 bases and J lost 5, with 14 bases in between. The CDR3 spans 15 residues. In germline, CDR1 is SGHVS, CDR2 FQNEAQ. The CDR3 here is CASSSSRGVNEKLFF. The DNA for the CDR3 is TGTGCCAGCAGCTCCTCCCGGGGGGTGAATGAAAAACTGTTTTTT. Filled out from reference TRBV7-8 and TRBJ1-4, the complete variable domain reads GAGVSQSPRYKVAKRGQDVALRCDPISGHVSLFWYQQALGQGPEFLTYFQNEAQLDKSGLPSDRFFAERPEGSVSTLKIQRTQQEDSAVYLCASSSSRGVNEKLFFGSGTQLSVL.

This chain uses TRBV5-6 with TRBJ1-1, with a weak D call TRBD1 (6 bases). Trimming pared 6 bases from V and 4 bases from J, leaving 13 bases between. Germline V gives CDR1 SGHDT, CDR2 YYEEEE. The CDR3 sequence is 13 residues long. The CDR3, as DNA: TGTGCCAGCACTCTGGACAGTTCCACTGAAGCTTTCTTT. Amino acid sequence: CASTLDSSTEAFF. The variable domain in full, completed from reference TRBV5-6 and TRBJ1-1, reads DAGVTQSPTHLIKTRGQQVTLRCSPKSGHDTVSWYQQALGQGPQFIFQYYEEEERQRGNFPDRFSGHQFPNYSSELNVNALLLGDSALYLCASTLDSSTEAFFGQGTRLTVV.